One and the same sample provided the 3 T cell receptor beta chains below, sequenced in a study of blood T cell repertoires in COVID-19. Clones were sequenced by immunoSEQ multiplex PCR, and TCRdb holds only the in-frame ones, with some missing. The repertoire holds over 250,000 clones, with 80% to 90% as singletons. Sample: peripheral blood. These receptor sequences come from a woman in her 70s with acute or convalescent COVID-19.

V gene TRBV19 combines with J gene TRBJ1-1, with D possibly matching TRBD1 (6 bases). CDR1 and CDR2 (germline): LNHDA, SQIVND (reference sequence). With 7 bases removed from V and 5 bases from J, the gap between germline ends came to 20 bases. The length of the CDR3 is 15 residues. DNA of the CDR3: TGTGCCAGTACCCAGGGGCACAACATGGGGACTGAAGCTTTCTTT. It specifies CASTQGHNMGTEAFF.

This CDR3 reads CASSPRPPPSGAPRLSGANVLTF. Here the CDR3 DNA reads TGCGCCAGCAGCCCTAGGCCCCCGCCTAGCGGGGCCCCAAGGTTGTCGGGGGCCAACGTCCTGACTTTC. The V and J genes are TRBV5-1 and TRBJ2-6; 9 positions agree with TRBD2. Trimming at V came to 4 bases and at J to 4 bases, leaving 27 bases not matched to a gene. The CDR3 has 23 residues. From germline, CDR1 is SGHRS and CDR2 YFSETQ. Complete variable domain (other parts from reference TRBV5-1 and TRBJ2-6): KAGVTQTPRYLIKTRGQQVTLSCSPISGHRSVSWYQQTPGQGLQFLFEYFSETQRNKGNFPGRFSGRQFSNSRSEMNVSTLELGDSALYLCASSPRPPPSGAPRLSGANVLTFGAGSRLTVL.

A few counts support this clone. The chain recombines TRBV7-6 with TRBJ2-3, with 7 bases identical to TRBD2. With 1 base clipped from V and 1 base from J, the junction kept 5 bases outside the gene matches. CDR1 and CDR2 from the germline V gene are SGHVS and FNYEAQ. This CDR3 is built from 16 residues. CDR3 in amino acids: CASSLGSGVGTDTQYF. The CDR3 DNA sequence: TGTGCCAGCAGCTTAGGGAGCGGGGTGGGCACAGATACGCAGTATTTT.